This paragraph covers one TCR beta chain sequence. Its antigen is currently unknown. The sample comes from a study of T cell responses to AZD1222 COVID-19 vaccine. Broader study findings: Donors were chiefly white British, with a greater number of females, and clonal diversity was perhaps underestimated. Rises in breadth and depth of Spike-specific TCRs came after two AZD1222 doses.

With V trimmed by 0 bases and J by 8 bases, 10 bases remained unmatched. Germline V gene data show CDR1 as SGHNT and CDR2 as YYREEE (reference sequence). CDR3 length: 16 amino acids. Libraries were prepared by immunoSEQ multiplex PCR; TCRdb keeps only in-frame clonotypes and omits some of them. Among roughly 40,000 clones listed, 88% were seen once. The input for sequencing was peripheral blood, taken 28 days after the second AZD1222 dose. The receptor was derived from an adult who received the AZD1222 COVID-19 vaccine. This chain uses TRBV5-4 with TRBJ1-4; 7 positions match TRBD1. The CDR3 protein is CASSLGRGSKGEKLFF. In DNA, the CDR3 is TGTGCCAGCAGCTTGGGCAGGGGGTCTAAGGGGGAAAAACTGTTTTTT.